The 9 T cell receptor beta chains below come from one sample, sequenced in a study of monozygotic twins with inflammatory bowel disease. TCRdb re-called the 5' RACE reads and catalogs CDR3 proteins one per entry, DNA excluded. The sample table includes roughly 200,000 distinct CDR3 sequences. Sequenced sample: blood. The receptor set was obtained from a human donor with ulcerative colitis or Crohn's disease, or a healthy co-twin of an affected twin (not recorded which).

V is TRBV3-1 and J is TRBJ1-1. The CDR3 loop spans 12 amino acids. Germline V CDR1 and CDR2: LGHDT, YNNKEL (reference sequence). The CDR3: CASSQGLAGAFF.

The rearrangement uses TRBV28 and TRBJ1-1; the TCRdb D gene call, TRBD1, has no DNA to confirm it. The CDR3 is 15 residues long. In germline, CDR1 is MDHEN, CDR2 SYDVKM. This CDR3 reads CASSLVGVVSTEAFF.

This chain connects TRBV6-1 to TRBJ1-5; TCRdb indicates TRBD1, and absent DNA this call remains unverified. CDR1 is MNHNS and CDR2 is SASEGT in the germline V gene. The CDR3 has 17 residues. The CDR3 sequence is CASSLRVGRSAGQPQHF.

The V and J genes are TRBV6-1 and TRBJ1-2; the TCRdb call, TRBD1, lacks DNA for checking. Germline-derived CDR1 and CDR2 are MNHNS and SASEGT. The CDR3 is 14 residues long. The CDR3 sequence is CASKTGGANYGYSF.

This chain joins TRBV20-1 and TRBJ2-1; TCRdb reports TRBD1, a call that lacks DNA to check it against. The CDR3 consists of 12 residues. Germline loops: CDR1 DFQATT, CDR2 SNEGSKA (reference sequence). CDR3 region: CSISPPLREQFF.

This chain uses TRBV5-1 with TRBJ2-7; TCRdb's D gene call, TRBD1, goes unchecked for lack of DNA. Germline V lookup: CDR1 SGHRS, CDR2 YFSETQ. The CDR3 totals 14 residues. CDR3 protein: CASSLQGDGDEQYF.

V gene TRBV7-6 combines with J gene TRBJ2-2; the D gene TCRdb calls, TRBD2, cannot be checked with no DNA. The CDR3 runs to 14 residues. Germline V gene lookup returns CDR1 SGHVS and CDR2 FNYEAQ. CDR3: CASSLEGGAGELFF. Full variable domain (outside the CDR3, taken from reference TRBV7-6 and TRBJ2-2): GAGVSQSPRYKVTKRGQDVALRCDPISGHVSLYWYRQALGQGPEFLTYFNYEAQQDKSGLPNDRFSAERPEGSISTLTIQRTEQRDSAMYRCASSLEGGAGELFFGEGSRLTVL.

CDR3 protein: CASSLRTGGLDTQYF. This chain uses TRBV27 with TRBJ2-3; absent DNA, TCRdb's TRBD1 call cannot be checked. The CDR3 loop spans 15 amino acids. CDR1 and CDR2 from the germline V gene are MNHEY and SMNVEV (reference sequence).

The rearrangement links TRBV11-3 to TRBJ2-3; TCRdb proposes TRBD2, but this gene call is untestable without DNA. The CDR3 is made up of 15 amino acids. Germline V gene lookup returns CDR1 SGHNT and CDR2 YENEEA. CDR3 amino acids: CASSLDAGATDTQYF.